These 5 T cell receptor beta chains were sequenced from one sample in a study of T cells expressing NK-cell markers. TCRdb reprocessed the 5' RACE reads, with one entry per CDR3 protein and no DNA. Reported are some 500,000 distinct CDR3 sequences; the ten largest clones contain roughly 1.4%. Sample: blood T cells: a sorted CD56 or NKG2C T cell subset, CD4+ or CD8+ T cells, or bulk PBMC T cells (not recorded which). The receptors shown here come from a woman in her fifties or sixties in good health.

The chain employs TRBV18 and TRBJ1-1. Germline assignment: CDR1 KGHSH and CDR2 LQKENI. CDR3 length: 14 residues. The CDR3 reads CASSPSRQPPEAFF.

This rearrangement joins TRBV30 to TRBJ2-4. The germline V gene has CDR1 GTSNPN and CDR2 SVGIG (reference sequence). CDR3 length: 12 residues. CDR3 sequence: CAWSVGQNIQYF.

This chain links TRBV5-6 with TRBJ1-6; TCRdb's D call of TRBD1 is untestable without DNA. The CDR3 is 14 amino acids. In germline, CDR1 is SGHDT, CDR2 YYEEEE. CDR3 protein: CASSSDRGTSPLHF.

The chain carries TRBV27 and TRBJ1-4. Per germline, CDR1 MNHEY and CDR2 SMNVEV (reference sequence). The CDR3 is 17 amino acids. This CDR3 is CASSPTPGYATNEKLFF.

The gene calls are TRBV11-2 and TRBJ2-1; TCRdb outputs TRBD2, but without DNA this stays unchecked. Germline V lookup: CDR1 SGHAT, CDR2 FQNNGV. CDR3 length equals 18 residues. The CDR3 sequence is CASRSRTQRTKPYNEQFF.